These T cell receptor beta chains were read from a single sample in a study of cytotoxic CD8 clonotypes in ibrutinib-treated CLL. Produced via immunoSEQ multiplex PCR; TCRdb's table is partial and in-frame only. This table holds approximately 45,000 clones, 50% to 80% found once. The sample consisted of PBMCs, taken after 24 months of ibrutinib treatment. These receptors came from a human donor with chronic lymphocytic leukemia. The CDR3 runs from the conserved cysteine through the conserved F or W. The order of the fields is CDR3 length, D gene, V gene, J gene, clone size, CDR3 protein, CDR3 DNA. A D gene is named only where the DNA matches it firmly. Clone size is stated in some rows and not others, as once, few, many or a class when expanded.

len: 15
d_gene: TRBD1
v_gene: TRBV7-2
j_gene: TRBJ1-5
abundance: once
CDR3aa: CASSFSGQGWQPQHF
CDR3nt: TGTGCCAGCAGCTTCTCGGGACAGGGGTGGCAGCCCCAGCATTTT

len: 15
d_gene: NA
v_gene: TRBV18
j_gene: TRBJ1-2
abundance: NA
CDR3aa: CASSPPTGSHYGYTF
CDR3nt: TGTGCCAGCTCACCCCCAACAGGGAGCCATTATGGCTACACCTTC

len: 12
d_gene: NA
v_gene: TRBV30
j_gene: TRBJ1-5
abundance: NA
CDR3aa: CAWRHGNQPQHF
CDR3nt: TGTGCCTGGAGACACGGCAATCAGCCCCAGCATTTT

len: 19
d_gene: NA
v_gene: TRBV2
j_gene: TRBJ1-5
abundance: NA
CDR3aa: CASSEFLTRGGWVNQPQHF
CDR3nt: TGTGCCAGCAGTGAATTTCTAACCCGGGGAGGGTGGGTCAATCAGCCCCAGCATTTT

len: 14
d_gene: TRBD1
v_gene: TRBV6-5
j_gene: TRBJ1-2
abundance: few
CDR3aa: CASSARQGGYGYTF
CDR3nt: TGTGCCAGCAGTGCTCGACAGGGCGGGTATGGCTACACCTTC

len: 14
d_gene: NA
v_gene: TRBV18
j_gene: TRBJ1-1
abundance: NA
CDR3aa: CASSTTLGNTEAFF
CDR3nt: TGTGCCAGCTCAACCACCTTAGGGAACACTGAAGCTTTCTTT

len: 12
d_gene: TRBD2
v_gene: TRBV6-1
j_gene: TRBJ2-5
abundance: NA
CDR3aa: CASVSSGETQYF
CDR3nt: TGTGCCAGCGTATCTAGCGGGGAGACCCAGTACTTC

len: 14
d_gene: NA
v_gene: TRBV6-1
j_gene: TRBJ1-4
abundance: NA
CDR3aa: CASSEGALNEKLFF
CDR3nt: TGTGCCAGCAGTGAAGGGGCCTTGAATGAAAAACTGTTTTTT

len: 15
d_gene: TRBD2
v_gene: TRBV4-1
j_gene: TRBJ2-1
abundance: NA
CDR3aa: CASREGLPGGNEQFF
CDR3nt: TGCGCCAGCAGAGAAGGGCTCCCGGGGGGCAATGAGCAGTTCTTC

len: 16
d_gene: TRBD2
v_gene: TRBV4-1
j_gene: TRBJ2-1
abundance: NA
CDR3aa: CASSQRASGIYNEQFF
CDR3nt: TGCGCCAGCAGCCAGAGGGCTAGCGGGATTTACAATGAGCAGTTCTTC

len: 17
d_gene: NA
v_gene: TRBV5-1
j_gene: TRBJ2-7
abundance: NA
CDR3aa: CASSLPRGDGSSYEQYF
CDR3nt: TGCGCCAGCAGCTTACCTCGGGGAGATGGGAGTTCCTACGAGCAGTACTTC

len: 15
d_gene: TRBD2
v_gene: TRBV9
j_gene: TRBJ2-1
abundance: NA
CDR3aa: CASSVALAGGHEQFF
CDR3nt: TGTGCCAGCAGCGTAGCTCTAGCGGGAGGTCATGAGCAGTTCTTC

len: 15
d_gene: TRBD1
v_gene: TRBV6-5
j_gene: TRBJ1-1
abundance: NA
CDR3aa: CASSYQGQGAAEAFF
CDR3nt: TGTGCCAGCAGTTACCAGGGACAGGGGGCCGCTGAAGCTTTCTTT

len: 15
d_gene: TRBD1
v_gene: TRBV7-2
j_gene: TRBJ2-7
abundance: NA
CDR3aa: CASSPPGQGAGGQYF
CDR3nt: TGTGCCAGCAGCCCCCCGGGACAGGGCGCGGGTGGGCAGTACTTC

len: 18
d_gene: TRBD2
v_gene: TRBV14
j_gene: TRBJ2-4
abundance: NA
CDR3aa: CASSQGKRGAVVRNIQYF
CDR3nt: TGTGCCAGCAGCCAGGGCAAGCGGGGGGCGGTTGTGAGAAACATTCAGTACTTC

len: 16
d_gene: NA
v_gene: TRBV21-1
j_gene: TRBJ2-5
abundance: NA
CDR3aa: CASSRPFAGIDGTQYF
CDR3nt: TGTGCCAGCAGCAGACCGTTCGCAGGGATTGACGGGACCCAGTACTTC

len: 13
d_gene: NA
v_gene: TRBV14
j_gene: TRBJ1-1
abundance: few
CDR3aa: CASSQDLVGKAFF
CDR3nt: TGTGCCAGCAGCCAAGATCTGGTTGGGAAGGCTTTCTTT

len: 18
d_gene: NA
v_gene: TRBV5-1
j_gene: TRBJ1-6
abundance: NA
CDR3aa: CASSLGSGGFAYNSPLHF
CDR3nt: TGCGCCAGCAGCTTGGGAAGTGGTGGCTTCGCCTATAATTCACCCCTCCACTTT

len: 18
d_gene: NA
v_gene: TRBV18
j_gene: TRBJ1-4
abundance: NA
CDR3aa: CASSPPWSIPKKNEKLFF
CDR3nt: TGTGCCAGCTCACCACCGTGGTCCATTCCGAAGAAAAATGAAAAACTGTTTTTT

len: 14
d_gene: TRBD2
v_gene: TRBV2
j_gene: TRBJ2-7
abundance: NA
CDR3aa: CASQPGTSSREQYF
CDR3nt: TGTGCCAGTCAACCCGGGACTAGCTCCCGCGAGCAGTACTTC

len: 14
d_gene: TRBD1
v_gene: TRBV10-3
j_gene: TRBJ1-5
abundance: NA
CDR3aa: CAISTETGYQPQHF
CDR3nt: TGTGCCATCAGTACCGAGACAGGGTATCAGCCCCAGCATTTT

len: 16
d_gene: TRBD2
v_gene: TRBV11-2
j_gene: TRBJ2-7
abundance: NA
CDR3aa: CASSFMAGTSLYEQYF
CDR3nt: TGTGCCAGCAGCTTCATGGCCGGGACTAGCCTCTACGAGCAGTACTTC

len: 13
d_gene: NA
v_gene: TRBV29-1
j_gene: TRBJ2-7
abundance: NA
CDR3aa: CSVDRDGSYEQYF
CDR3nt: TGCAGCGTTGATAGGGACGGATCCTACGAGCAGTACTTC

len: 14
d_gene: TRBD2
v_gene: TRBV7-8
j_gene: TRBJ2-7
abundance: NA
CDR3aa: CASSSGGSTGEQYF
CDR3nt: TGTGCCAGCAGCTCGGGGGGGTCGACCGGGGAGCAGTACTTC

len: 14
d_gene: NA
v_gene: TRBV19
j_gene: TRBJ2-7
abundance: NA
CDR3aa: CASSTPGLLYEQYF
CDR3nt: TGTGCCAGTAGTACTCCGGGACTTCTCTACGAGCAGTACTTC

len: 17
d_gene: TRBD1
v_gene: TRBV5-1
j_gene: TRBJ2-7
abundance: NA
CDR3aa: CASRHIPGQGGSYEQYF
CDR3nt: TGCGCCAGCAGGCATATACCGGGACAGGGCGGTTCCTACGAGCAGTACTTC

len: 12
d_gene: NA
v_gene: TRBV5-1
j_gene: TRBJ2-3
abundance: NA
CDR3aa: CASSADTDTQYF
CDR3nt: TGCGCCAGCAGCGCAGACACAGATACGCAGTATTTT

len: 16
d_gene: TRBD1
v_gene: TRBV6-5
j_gene: TRBJ2-1
abundance: few
CDR3aa: CASSLGPGQGIHEQFF
CDR3nt: TGTGCCAGCAGTTTGGGACCGGGACAGGGGATCCATGAGCAGTTCTTC

len: 12
d_gene: NA
v_gene: TRBV25-1
j_gene: TRBJ1-5
abundance: NA
CDR3aa: CASSEGVQPQHF
CDR3nt: TGTGCCAGCAGTGAAGGGGTTCAGCCCCAGCATTTT

len: 13
d_gene: TRBD1
v_gene: TRBV15
j_gene: TRBJ2-3
abundance: NA
CDR3aa: CATSPNRGDTQYF
CDR3nt: TGTGCCACCAGCCCCAACAGGGGAGATACGCAGTATTTT

len: 18
d_gene: NA
v_gene: TRBV5-1
j_gene: TRBJ2-3
abundance: NA
CDR3aa: CASSWVSFGTSSTDTQYF
CDR3nt: TGCGCCAGCAGTTGGGTATCATTTGGCACATCTAGCACAGATACGCAGTATTTT

len: 13
d_gene: NA
v_gene: TRBV7-9
j_gene: TRBJ1-6
abundance: NA
CDR3aa: CASSLDSPSPLHF
CDR3nt: TGTGCCAGCAGCTTAGACAGCCCCTCACCCCTCCACTTT

len: 16
d_gene: NA
v_gene: TRBV2
j_gene: TRBJ2-5
abundance: few
CDR3aa: CASSDWGAPVEETQYF
CDR3nt: TGTGCCAGCAGTGACTGGGGGGCACCGGTTGAAGAGACCCAGTACTTC

len: 13
d_gene: TRBD2
v_gene: TRBV29-1
j_gene: TRBJ2-1
abundance: NA
CDR3aa: CSVERTSNNEQFF
CDR3nt: TGCAGCGTGGAACGGACTAGCAACAATGAGCAGTTCTTC

len: 15
d_gene: NA
v_gene: TRBV7-9
j_gene: TRBJ2-3
abundance: NA
CDR3aa: CASSYSLGATDTQYF
CDR3nt: TGTGCCAGCAGCTACTCACTGGGTGCCACAGATACGCAGTATTTT

len: 15
d_gene: TRBD1
v_gene: TRBV5-1
j_gene: TRBJ1-6
abundance: few
CDR3aa: CASSLDTGGLSPLHF
CDR3nt: TGCGCCAGCAGCTTGGATACAGGGGGCCTATCACCCCTCCACTTT

len: 13
d_gene: TRBD1
v_gene: TRBV29-1
j_gene: TRBJ1-2
abundance: NA
CDR3aa: CSVTGGLSYGYTF
CDR3nt: TGCAGCGTCACAGGGGGCCTGTCGTATGGCTACACCTTC

len: 13
d_gene: NA
v_gene: TRBV5-6
j_gene: TRBJ2-1
abundance: NA
CDR3aa: CASSFPRWDEQFF
CDR3nt: TGTGCCAGCAGCTTCCCCAGGTGGGATGAGCAGTTCTTC

len: 12
d_gene: NA
v_gene: TRBV4-1
j_gene: TRBJ2-2
abundance: NA
CDR3aa: CASRQNTGELFF
CDR3nt: TGCGCCAGCAGACAGAACACCGGGGAGCTGTTTTTT

len: 14
d_gene: NA
v_gene: TRBV9
j_gene: TRBJ2-2
abundance: once
CDR3aa: CASSVATDTGELFF
CDR3nt: TGTGCCAGCAGCGTAGCTACCGACACCGGGGAGCTGTTTTTT

len: 14
d_gene: TRBD1
v_gene: TRBV5-1
j_gene: TRBJ1-2
abundance: NA
CDR3aa: CASSLGQGAYGYTF
CDR3nt: TGCGCCAGCAGCTTGGGACAGGGGGCTTATGGCTACACCTTC

len: 14
d_gene: NA
v_gene: TRBV27
j_gene: TRBJ2-2
abundance: once
CDR3aa: CASSLSSRTGELFF
CDR3nt: TGTGCCAGCAGTTTGTCTAGTAGGACCGGGGAGCTGTTTTTT

len: 15
d_gene: TRBD2
v_gene: TRBV5-5
j_gene: TRBJ2-7
abundance: NA
CDR3aa: CASSASSGIGNEQYF
CDR3nt: TGTGCCAGCAGCGCGTCTAGCGGGATCGGCAACGAGCAGTACTTC

len: 15
d_gene: NA
v_gene: TRBV9
j_gene: TRBJ1-3
abundance: NA
CDR3aa: CASSPSDYSGNTIYF
CDR3nt: TGTGCCAGCAGTCCATCCGATTACTCTGGAAACACCATATATTTT

len: 15
d_gene: NA
v_gene: TRBV30
j_gene: TRBJ2-3
abundance: once
CDR3aa: CALGERWWGTDTQYF
CDR3nt: TGTGCCTTGGGGGAGAGGTGGTGGGGCACAGATACGCAGTATTTT

len: 14
d_gene: NA
v_gene: TRBV6-1
j_gene: TRBJ1-2
abundance: NA
CDR3aa: CASTRDQFWDGYTF
CDR3nt: TGTGCCAGCACTAGGGACCAGTTTTGGGATGGCTACACCTTC

len: 13
d_gene: TRBD2
v_gene: TRBV7-9
j_gene: TRBJ2-7
abundance: NA
CDR3aa: CASSFPGGYEQYF
CDR3nt: TGTGCCAGCAGCTTTCCGGGAGGCTACGAGCAGTACTTC